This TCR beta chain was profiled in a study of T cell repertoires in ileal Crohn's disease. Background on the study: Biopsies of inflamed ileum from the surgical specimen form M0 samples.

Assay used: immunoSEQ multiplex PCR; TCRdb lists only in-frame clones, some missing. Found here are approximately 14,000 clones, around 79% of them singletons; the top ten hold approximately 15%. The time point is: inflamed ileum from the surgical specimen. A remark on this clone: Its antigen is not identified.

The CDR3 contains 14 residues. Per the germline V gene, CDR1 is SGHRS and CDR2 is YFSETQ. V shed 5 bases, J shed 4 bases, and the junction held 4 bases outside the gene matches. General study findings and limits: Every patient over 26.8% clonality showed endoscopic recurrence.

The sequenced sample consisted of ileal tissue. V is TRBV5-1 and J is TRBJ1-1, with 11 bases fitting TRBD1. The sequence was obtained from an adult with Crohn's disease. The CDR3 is CASRRDRGSTEAFF. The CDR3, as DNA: TGCGCCAGCAGACGGGACAGGGGGTCCACTGAAGCTTTCTTT.